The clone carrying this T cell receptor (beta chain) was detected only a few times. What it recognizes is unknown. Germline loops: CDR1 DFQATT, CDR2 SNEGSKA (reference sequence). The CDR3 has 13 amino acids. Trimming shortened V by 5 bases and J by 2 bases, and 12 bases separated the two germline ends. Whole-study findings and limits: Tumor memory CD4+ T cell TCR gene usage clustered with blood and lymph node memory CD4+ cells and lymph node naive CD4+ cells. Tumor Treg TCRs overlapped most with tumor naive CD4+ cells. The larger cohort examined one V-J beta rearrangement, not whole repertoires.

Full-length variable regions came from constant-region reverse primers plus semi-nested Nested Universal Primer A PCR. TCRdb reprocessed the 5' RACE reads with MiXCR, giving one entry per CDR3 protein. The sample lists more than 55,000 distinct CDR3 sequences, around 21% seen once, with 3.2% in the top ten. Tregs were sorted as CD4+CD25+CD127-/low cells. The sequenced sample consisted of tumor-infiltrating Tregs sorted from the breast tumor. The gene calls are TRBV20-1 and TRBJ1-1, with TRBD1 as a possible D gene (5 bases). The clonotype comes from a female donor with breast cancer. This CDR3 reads CSAHKQGNTEAFF. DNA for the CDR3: TGCAGTGCTCATAAGCAGGGTAACACTGAAGCTTTCTTT.